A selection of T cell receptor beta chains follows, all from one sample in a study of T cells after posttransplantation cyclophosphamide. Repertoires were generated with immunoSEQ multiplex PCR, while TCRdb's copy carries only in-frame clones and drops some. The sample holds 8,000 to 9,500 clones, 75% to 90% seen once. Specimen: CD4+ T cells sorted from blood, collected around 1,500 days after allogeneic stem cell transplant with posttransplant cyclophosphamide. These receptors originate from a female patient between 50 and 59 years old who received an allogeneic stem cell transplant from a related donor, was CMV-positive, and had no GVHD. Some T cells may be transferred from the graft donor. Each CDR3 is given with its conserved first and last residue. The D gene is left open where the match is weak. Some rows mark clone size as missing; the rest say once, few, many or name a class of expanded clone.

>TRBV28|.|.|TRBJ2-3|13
CAITTPRTDTQYF
TGTGCCATCACAACCCCACGCACAGATACGCAGTATTTT
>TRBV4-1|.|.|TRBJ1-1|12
CASSPLLGRAFF
TGCGCCAGCAGCCCGCTCCTGGGGAGGGCTTTCTTT
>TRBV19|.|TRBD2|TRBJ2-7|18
CASSNIGVGGPDSYEQYF
TGTGCCAGTAGTAATATCGGTGTGGGAGGGCCTGACTCCTACGAGCAGTACTTC
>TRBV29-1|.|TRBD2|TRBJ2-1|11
CSGRGGDKQFF
TGCAGCGGACGTGGGGGGGATAAGCAGTTCTTC
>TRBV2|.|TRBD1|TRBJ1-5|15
CASSHPGQFDQPQHF
TGTGCCAGCAGCCATCCGGGACAGTTTGATCAGCCCCAGCATTTT
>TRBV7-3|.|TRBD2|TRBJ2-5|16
CASSFDRASGLETQYF
TGTGCCAGCAGCTTTGATAGGGCTAGCGGGCTGGAGACCCAGTACTTC
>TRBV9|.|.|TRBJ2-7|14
CASSVDLYSYEQYF
TGTGCCAGCAGCGTAGACCTATACTCCTACGAACAGTACTTC
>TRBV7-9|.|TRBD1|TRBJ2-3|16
CASSLARGQGPDTQYF
TGTGCCAGCAGCTTAGCTCGGGGACAGGGCCCAGATACGCAGTATTTT
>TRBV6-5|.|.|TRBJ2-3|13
CASSGEWVDTQYF
TGTGCCAGCTCGGGGGAGTGGGTCGATACGCAGTATTTT
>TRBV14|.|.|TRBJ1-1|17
CASSPRPGGAWSTEAFF
TGTGCCAGCAGCCCGCGGCCCGGGGGGGCATGGAGTACTGAAGCTTTCTTT
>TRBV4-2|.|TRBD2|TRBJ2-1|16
CASSQWGASGNNEQFF
TGTGCCAGCAGCCAGTGGGGGGCTAGCGGGAACAATGAGCAGTTCTTC
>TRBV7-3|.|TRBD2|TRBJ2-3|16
CASSLRAGGSTDTQYF
TGTGCCAGCAGCCTAAGAGCGGGAGGGTCAACAGATACGCAGTATTTT
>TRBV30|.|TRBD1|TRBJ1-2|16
CAWSVSGQGIFRGYTF
TGTGCCTGGAGTGTTTCGGGACAGGGGATCTTTCGTGGCTACACCTTC
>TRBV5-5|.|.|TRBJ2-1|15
CASSPFTSSYNEQFF
TGTGCCAGCAGCCCATTTACGAGCTCCTACAATGAGCAGTTCTTC
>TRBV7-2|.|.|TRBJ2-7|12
CASSSGRYEQYF
TGTGCCAGCAGTTCTGGGCGCTACGAGCAGTACTTC
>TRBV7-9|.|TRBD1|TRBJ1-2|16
CASSLTGVMVRNGYTF
TGTGCCAGCAGCTTAACAGGGGTTATGGTTAGAAATGGCTACACCTTC
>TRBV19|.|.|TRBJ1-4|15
CASSISKGVNEKLFF
TGTGCCAGTAGTATCAGCAAGGGGGTTAATGAAAAGCTGTTTTTT
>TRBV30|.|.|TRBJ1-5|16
CAWSVRYGWGGQPQHF
TGTGCCTGGAGTGTAAGGTACGGTTGGGGCGGTCAGCCCCAGCATTTT
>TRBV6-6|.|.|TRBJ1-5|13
CASSYTTGQPQHF
TGTGCCAGCAGTTACACAACAGGACAGCCCCAGCATTTT
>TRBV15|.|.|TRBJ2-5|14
CATSREAFRGTQYF
TGTGCCACCAGCAGAGAGGCCTTTCGCGGGACCCAGTACTTC
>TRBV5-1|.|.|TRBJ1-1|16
CASSPLGGSGNTEAFF
TGCGCCAGCAGCCCCCTTGGAGGGTCGGGTAACACTGAAGCTTTCTTT
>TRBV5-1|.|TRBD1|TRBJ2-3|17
CASSLAGQGFGTDTQYF
TGCGCCAGCAGCCTGGCTGGACAGGGGTTTGGCACAGATACGCAGTATTTT
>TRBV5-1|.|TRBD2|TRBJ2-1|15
CASSLAQLAFNEQFF
TGCGCCAGCAGCTTGGCCCAACTAGCGTTCAATGAGCAGTTCTTC
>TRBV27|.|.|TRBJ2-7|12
CASSLQSGEQYF
TGTGCCAGCAGTTTGCAGAGCGGCGAGCAGTACTTC
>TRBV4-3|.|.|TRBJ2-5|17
CASSQDPRGGAKETQYF
TGCGCCAGCAGCCAAGATCCCCGTGGGGGCGCTAAAGAGACCCAGTACTTC
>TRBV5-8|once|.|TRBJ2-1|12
CASSRRWNEQFF
TGTGCCAGCAGCCGTCGGTGGAATGAGCAGTTCTTC
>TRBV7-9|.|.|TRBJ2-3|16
CASSLVLGGAGDTQYF
TGTGCCAGCAGCTTAGTACTTGGGGGGGCCGGAGATACGCAGTATTTT
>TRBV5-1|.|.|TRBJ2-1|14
CASTEITAYNEQFF
TGCGCCAGCACCGAGATAACGGCCTACAATGAGCAGTTCTTC
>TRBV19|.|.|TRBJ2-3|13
CASSKTVTDTQYF
TGTGCCAGTAGTAAAACAGTTACAGATACGCAGTATTTT
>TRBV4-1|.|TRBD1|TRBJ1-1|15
CASSQRTGLNTEAFF
TGCGCCAGCAGCCAAAGGACAGGGTTGAACACTGAAGCTTTCTTT
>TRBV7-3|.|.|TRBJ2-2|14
CASSLYLDTGELFF
TGTGCCAGCAGCTTATATCTAGACACCGGGGAGCTGTTTTTT
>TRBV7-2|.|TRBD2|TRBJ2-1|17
CASSLANNRAGGNEQFF
TGTGCCAGCAGCTTAGCGAATAATAGGGCGGGAGGTAATGAGCAGTTCTTC
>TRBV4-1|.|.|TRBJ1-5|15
CASSHFSGVNQPQHF
TGCGCCAGCAGTCATTTCTCAGGGGTGAATCAGCCCCAGCATTTT
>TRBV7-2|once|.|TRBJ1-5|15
CASSLVTGSNQPQHF
TGTGCCAGCAGCTTAGTGACAGGTAGCAATCAGCCCCAGCATTTT
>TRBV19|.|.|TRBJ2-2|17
CASSTWKLGSGAGELFF
TGTGCCAGTAGTACATGGAAGCTAGGGTCAGGGGCCGGGGAGCTGTTTTTT